The source of this T cell receptor beta chain is a study of T cell repertoires in ileal Crohn's disease. Five hundred nanograms of biopsy DNA per sample underwent TCRB immunosequencing. Clones were sequenced by immunoSEQ multiplex PCR, and TCRdb holds only the in-frame ones, with some missing. The sample yields about 11,000 clones, more than 60% seen once. In the case of this clone: Its target is unknown.

Study conclusions and caveats: Active smokers at surgery had more clonal expansions than non-smokers.

The sequence came from an adult with Crohn's disease. The source material was ileal tissue.

The CDR3 region has the DNA TGCAGCGTTGAAGGGACAGGGCAATCCGAGCAGTACTTC. Translating gives CSVEGTGQSEQYF. The V gene is TRBV29-1, the J gene TRBJ2-7; 8 bases fit TRBD1. The CDR3 loop spans 13 amino acids. Germline V lookup: CDR1 SQVTM, CDR2 ANQGSEA. V lost 1 base and J lost 6; bases outside the gene matches: 5.